This T cell receptor beta chain was documented in a study of T cell repertoires in cytomegalovirus infection (dated by TCRdb to the late 2010s). As for the study more broadly: The HLA type of each donor mattered for the analysis, because public TCR beta signatures pointed to carriage of CMV infection along with the matching HLA type.

V and J are truncated by 6 bases and 7 bases respectively, leaving an intervening sequence of 16 bases. From the germline V gene, CDR1 is MNHEY and CDR2 is SVGEGT. From its cysteine to its phenylalanine, the CDR3 spans 13 amino acids. The retained sequence is limited to the CDR3, 39 bases, with the frame set at the first base. The sequencer listed for this sample is Illumina HiSeq 1500. TCRdb trimmed public reads at Q25 via fastp, called clones via MiXCR and kept in-frame beta chains. Rows matching on CDR3 protein sequence are summarized as one entry with the most common DNA and genes. This sample is represented by around 70,000 distinct CDR3 sequences; 4% of them were singletons. The top ten clonotypes cover around a fifth of the sample. The investigation overall reported the following: The ex vivo response was dominated by HLA-C-restricted CMV-specific TCR beta clonotypes, and the single most frequent clonotype in two of eight donors was supplied by these HLA-C-restricted clonotypes. In both this cohort and an independent roughly 330-donor cohort, the cumulative frequency of public TCR beta family members distinguished carriers of CMV infection plus the relevant HLA type.

In its sample, this clonotype was seen many times. Its recognized antigen is unknown. The sample holds no much larger clone one base away, and base qualities are not on file. The clonotype originates from a human donor in good health (CMV status not recorded). Some clones in this sample may be carry-over from other donors' samples. The chain is made from TRBV6-2 or TRBV6-3 and TRBJ2-7, with a weak D call of TRBD2 (6 bases match). Sequencing was performed on PBMCs. DNA sequence: TGTGCCAGCAGGACGGGACTTCTACAGGAGCAGTACTTC. Translation gives CASRTGLLQEQYF.